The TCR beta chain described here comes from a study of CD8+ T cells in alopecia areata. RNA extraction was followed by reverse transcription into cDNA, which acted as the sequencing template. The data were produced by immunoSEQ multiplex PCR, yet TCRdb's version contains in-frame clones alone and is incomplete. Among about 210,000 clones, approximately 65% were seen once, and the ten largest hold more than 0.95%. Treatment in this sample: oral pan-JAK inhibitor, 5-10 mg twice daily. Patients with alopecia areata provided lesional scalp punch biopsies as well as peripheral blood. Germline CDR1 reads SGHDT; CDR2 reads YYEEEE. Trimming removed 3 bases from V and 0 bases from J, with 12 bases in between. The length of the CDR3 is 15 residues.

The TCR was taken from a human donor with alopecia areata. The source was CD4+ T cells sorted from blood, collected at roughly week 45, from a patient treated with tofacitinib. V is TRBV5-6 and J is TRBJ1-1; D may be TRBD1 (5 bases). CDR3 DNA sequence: TGTGCCAGCAGCTGGGACGGCTACTTGAACACTGAAGCTTTCTTT. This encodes CASSWDGYLNTEAFF.